This T cell receptor (beta chain) was documented in a study of blood T cell repertoires in COVID-19. Repertoires were generated with immunoSEQ multiplex PCR, while TCRdb's copy carries only in-frame clones and drops some. The repertoire holds 210,000 or so clones, with around 80% as singletons. This clone was detected once. This TCR was recovered from an elderly woman with acute or convalescent COVID-19. The specimen sequenced was peripheral blood.

CDR3 sequence: CASSTSWDTSYEQYF. The CDR3, as DNA: TGTGCCAGTAGTACATCTTGGGACACCTCTTACGAGCAGTACTTC. The V and J genes are TRBV19 and TRBJ2-7; D perhaps matches TRBD1 (6 bases). CDR1 is LNHDA, CDR2 SQIVND, per germline (reference sequence). This CDR3 comprises 15 residues. The ends were cut back, 4 bases at V and 4 bases at J, with 17 bases in the middle.